The rows below give T cell receptor beta chains drawn from one sample of a study of shared clonotypes between healthy human individuals. Produced via immunoSEQ multiplex PCR; TCRdb's table is partial and in-frame only. The sample holds a few million clones, just over 90% seen once. Sequencing used naive CD4+ T cells sorted from blood. The receptors stem from a man between 18 and 29 years old in good health. Each CDR3 is given with its conserved first and last residue. Only some rows state a clone size, as once, few, many or a class for expanded clones.

j_call clone_size v_call cdr3_aa
TRBJ1-1 . TRBV6-5 CASSWGLTNTEAFF
TRBJ1-5 few TRBV30 CAWSPYSGNQPQHF
TRBJ1-4 . TRBV5-1 CASSFGTGLFDEKLFF
TRBJ2-1 few TRBV10-3 CAISESNAGGYNNEQFF
TRBJ1-5 . TRBV19 CASTGTGTGGFRQPQHF
TRBJ2-3 . TRBV21-1 CASSKGLAGGPSTDTQYF
TRBJ1-3 . TRBV30 CASYRGVNTIYF
TRBJ2-5 . TRBV11-3 CASSLRQAGVETQYF
TRBJ2-2 once TRBV5-1 CASSPRGFDGELFF
. . TRBV29-1 CSVVPGQGVYEQYF
TRBJ2-2 . TRBV4-1 CASSQAGRNTGELFF
TRBJ1-5 . TRBV6-4 CASSGTVESNQPQHF
TRBJ2-2 . TRBV10-1 CASSRWATGELFF
TRBJ1-1 . TRBV4-1 CASSLGASNTEAFF
TRBJ1-1 once TRBV11-2 CASSPETNTEAFF
TRBJ2-3 . TRBV7-2 CASTLADTQYF
TRBJ1-5 . TRBV2 CASSERVQGAQPQHF
TRBJ2-7 . TRBV11-2 CASSSGRLYEQYF
TRBJ1-4 . TRBV6-5 CASSYYRAEEKLFF
TRBJ1-3 . TRBV7-2 CASSQGIAGNTIYF
TRBJ1-6 . TRBV4-1 CASSQPRGEVNSPLHF
TRBJ1-5 . TRBV6-5 CASNPGATLGQPQHF
TRBJ1-3 . TRBV2 CASSNQGGPSGNTIYF
TRBJ2-4 . TRBV6-1 CASRNTLAKNIQYF
TRBJ1-1 . TRBV9 CASSVGEWAEAFF
TRBJ1-3 . TRBV19 CASSIAGNTIYF
TRBJ2-1 . TRBV6-5 CASSPGLAYNEQFF
TRBJ2-4 . TRBV7-9 CASSGDSLAKNIQYF
TRBJ2-1 . TRBV12-5 CASGLPGKGSWGNEQFF
TRBJ2-5 once TRBV7-9 CASRQLGETQYF
TRBJ1-1 . TRBV27 CATPISGPRQGGSTEAFF
TRBJ2-3 . TRBV29-1 CSAIDRGQVDTQYF
TRBJ1-6 once TRBV30 CAWSRPFSYNSPLHF
TRBJ1-1 once TRBV11-2 CASSLDLNTEAFF
TRBJ2-7 . TRBV5-1 CASSLDAGRVMEQYF
TRBJ1-2 . TRBV19 CASSSREAPYGYTF
TRBJ2-3 few TRBV12-5 CASGLGTSGTDTQYF
TRBJ2-7 . TRBV15 CATSRDTKGPTYEQYF
TRBJ1-5 . TRBV11-2 CASSPAREDQPQHF
TRBJ1-1 . TRBV6-6 CAIGGRRGNTEAFF
TRBJ1-4 . TRBV4-2 CASSQDHRRSGTNEKLFF
TRBJ1-6 . TRBV27 CASRQGSLLRSPLHF